The 27 T cell receptor beta chains reported below all come from one sample, sequenced in a study of neurological immune-mediated disorders. TCRdb reanalysed the 5' RACE reads using MiXCR and keeps one entry per CDR3 protein. The table records about 40,000 distinct CDR3 sequences, around an eighth of them present only once. Source material: PBMCs. Every receptor here comes from a woman in her 50s with HTLV-1-associated myelopathy (HAM/TSP).

The chain links TRBV6-6 to TRBJ2-1; D may be TRBD1 (5 bases). The CDR3 contains 14 residues. CDR1 is MNHNY, CDR2 SVGAGI, per germline (reference sequence). V dropped 6 bases and J dropped 4 bases, with 13 bases sitting between them. The CDR3 bases are TGTGCCAGCAGCTACGCCAGGGATTACAATGAGCAGTTCTTC. Translating it yields CASSYARDYNEQFF.

This clonotype has a handful of counts. Here the CDR3 omits its conserved ending phenylalanine or tryptophan, so a read error is the likely source. The DNA is left out, because the CDR3 cannot be placed on it with certainty; the CDR3 is given as TCRdb lists it. The J gene is TRBJ1-1, the V gene TRBV3-1. The CDR3 has 12 residues if both end residues are counted. Germline V gene sequence: CDR1 LGHDT, CDR2 YNNKEL (reference sequence). The CDR3 loop reads CASSQGDTEAIL.

This clonotype was picked up many times. This chain joins TRBV6-2 or TRBV6-3 and TRBJ1-5; D possibly corresponds to TRBD1 (5 bases). The CDR3 is 18 amino acids. V was shortened by 2 bases and J by 1 base, with 18 bases between the two germline ends. CDR1 is MNHEY and CDR2 is SVGEGT in the germline V gene. CDR3 residues: CASSYEPGRGESNQPQHF. The CDR3 DNA reads as TGTGCCAGCAGTTACGAGCCCGGGCGGGGGGAGAGCAATCAGCCCCAGCATTTT.

This clonotype showed up many times. The chain joins TRBV2 to TRBJ1-1, with 8 bases fitting TRBD1. The germline V gene has CDR1 SNHLY and CDR2 FYNNEI. CDR3 size: 14 residues. V lost 6 bases, J lost 0 bases, and 3 bases stayed unmatched. The CDR3 sequence is CASRGDRLNTEAFF. The CDR3 DNA sequence: TGTGCCAGCAGGGGGGACAGGTTGAACACTGAAGCTTTCTTT.

This clonotype was counted ten times or more. The gene calls are TRBV7-8 and TRBJ2-3; the D gene could be TRBD1 or TRBD2 (5 bases each). The germline V gene has CDR1 SGHVS and CDR2 FQNEAQ. The germline V and J ends were trimmed by 5 bases and 2 bases, with 17 bases remaining between them. This CDR3 has 16 amino acids. The DNA for the CDR3 is TGTGCCAGCAGCATGGGGACCCTGGAGGACACAGATACGCAGTATTTT. Protein product: CASSMGTLEDTDTQYF.

This clonotype was detected many times. The chain is built from TRBV6-6 and TRBJ1-1; tentative D call: TRBD1 (5 bases). V was shortened by 2 bases and J by 1 base, with 8 bases between the two germline ends. CDR3 length: 14 residues. Germline V lookup: CDR1 MNHNY, CDR2 SVGAGI (reference sequence). The CDR3 coding sequence is TGTGCCAGCAGTTACACCGGACAGAACACTGAAGCTTTCTTT. This sequence encodes CASSYTGQNTEAFF.

This clonotype was counted many times. This chain links TRBV28 with TRBJ1-6; TRBD1 is a possible D gene (5 bases). The CDR3 runs 15 residues. The ends were cut back, 4 bases at V and 7 bases at J, with 14 bases in the middle. Germline lookup yields CDR1 MDHEN and CDR2 SYDVKM. The CDR3 protein is CASSWGGAGNSPLHF. Written as DNA, the CDR3 is TGTGCCAGCAGTTGGGGAGGGGCCGGAAATTCACCCCTCCACTTT. Full variable domain (outside the CDR3, taken from reference TRBV28 and TRBJ1-6): DVKVTQSSRYLVKRTGEKVFLECVQDMDHENMFWYRQDPGLGLRLIYFSYDVKMKEKGDIPEGYSVSREKKERFSLILESASTNQTSMYLCASSWGGAGNSPLHFGNGTRLTVT.

This clonotype was recorded at least ten times. The gene calls are TRBV21-1 and TRBJ2-1; whether TRBD2, the table's D call, matches the DNA was not checked. TRBV21-1 is recorded as a pseudogene. The CDR3 covers 17 residues. This chain's CDR3 is CASSKARISETDNEQFF. The CDR3, as DNA: TGTGCCAGCAGCAAAGCGCGAATTAGCGAAACCGACAATGAGCAGTTCTTC.

This clonotype was counted many times. The CDR3 DNA follows: TGTGCCATCAGTGAGGGGACAGGATCCTACGAGCAGTACGTC. It translates to CAISEGTGSYEQYV. The chain is built from TRBV10-3 and TRBJ2-7; 8 positions agree with TRBD1. The CDR3 runs to 14 residues. Per the germline V gene, CDR1 is ENHRY and CDR2 is SYGVKD. Trimming at V came to 2 bases and at J to 1 base, leaving 1 base not matched to a gene.

The chain links TRBV6-6 to TRBJ2-5; TRBD1 aligns across 7 bases. CDR3 length: 17 amino acids. CDR1 and CDR2 (germline): MNHNY, SVGAGI (reference sequence). Trimming cost V 11 bases and J 2 bases; bases outside gene matches: 20. The CDR3 reads CAASRTGDTGEQETQYF. The CDR3 DNA follows: TGTGCCGCCTCCCGGACAGGCGACACCGGGGAGCAAGAGACCCAGTACTTC.

The table lists this clonotype with a few counts. V gene TRBV20-1 combines with J gene TRBJ2-1; 9 nucleotides line up with TRBD1. J gave up 6 bases and V 1 base, and 7 bases lay outside the gene matches. The CDR3 extends over 15 amino acids. Germline V gene lookup returns CDR1 DFQATT and CDR2 SNEGSKA (reference sequence). The CDR3 region has the DNA TGCAGTGCTAGAGGGCCGACAGGGGGAGGCAATGAGCAGTTCTTC. Protein: CSARGPTGGGNEQFF.

This clonotype was picked up many times. This chain uses TRBV29-1 with TRBJ1-2, with D maybe TRBD1 (6 bases). CDR1 and CDR2 from the germline V gene are SQVTM and ANQGSEA. The CDR3 runs to 13 residues. Trimming pared 1 base from V and 2 bases from J, leaving 8 bases between. CDR3 DNA sequence: TGCAGCGTTGAAGGACAGGCGAACTATGGCTACACCTTC. Protein product: CSVEGQANYGYTF.

Remarks on this clonotype: It may be a read error: a sequence one base away is much more abundant. The chain is built from TRBV18 and TRBJ2-1; tentative D call: TRBD1 (6 bases). V shed 3 bases and J shed 3 bases, with 15 bases lying between them. This CDR3 spans 16 amino acids. Per germline, CDR1 KGHSH and CDR2 LQKENI. This CDR3 is CASSPNGQSLYNEQFF. The CDR3 DNA sequence: TGTGCCAGCTCACCTAACGGACAGTCACTCTACAATGAGCAGTTCTTC.

This clonotype was picked up many times. The chain combines TRBV20-1 with TRBJ2-7; tentatively, D is TRBD2 (7 bases). Germline V lookup: CDR1 DFQATT, CDR2 SNEGSKA (reference sequence). The V gene lost 2 bases and the J gene lost 0 bases, with 11 bases spanning the gap. This CDR3 spans 14 amino acids. CDR3 DNA sequence: TGCAGTGCTAGACGCGGGGGCAACTCCTACGAGCAGTACTTC. Protein sequence: CSARRGGNSYEQYF.

This clonotype was found a few times. V is TRBV12-3 or TRBV12-4 and J is TRBJ2-4, with D possibly TRBD2 on 6 matching bases. The V end lost 6 bases, the J end lost 15 bases, and 18 bases lay between the germline ends. CDR3 length: 12 residues. The CDR3 DNA is TGTGCCAGCAGATCCGACGGCGGGGTAGGGTACTTC. It specifies CASRSDGGVGYF.

This clonotype was counted ten times or more. The chain is built from TRBV6-2 or TRBV6-3 and TRBJ2-2; D unclear. Germline values: CDR1 MNHEY, CDR2 SVGEGT. The CDR3 spans 14 residues. The ends were cut back, 2 bases at V and 0 bases at J, with 4 bases in the middle. The CDR3 nucleotides read TGTGCCAGCAGTTACCCCCCGAACACCGGGGAGCTGTTTTTT. This sequence encodes CASSYPPNTGELFF.

This clonotype was recorded at least ten times. This sequence joins TRBV7-2 and TRBJ2-5, with a weak D call TRBD2 (7 bases). V lost 5 bases to trimming and J lost 5 bases, with 21 bases between them. This CDR3 has 16 residues. Germline V gene data show CDR1 as SGHTA and CDR2 as FQGNSA. CDR3 amino acids: CASSQPIGGGRETQYF. CDR3 DNA sequence: TGTGCCAGCAGCCAACCAATTGGGGGGGGCCGGGAGACCCAGTACTTC. Full variable domain (outside the CDR3, taken from reference TRBV7-2 and TRBJ2-5): GAGVSQSPSNKVTEKGKDVELRCDPISGHTALYWYRQSLGQGLEFLIYFQGNSAPDKSGLPSDRFSAERTGGSVSTLTIQRTQQEDSAVYLCASSQPIGGGRETQYFGPGTRLLVL.

At least ten counts were recorded for this clonotype. V and J are TRBV18 and TRBJ1-5, with D tentatively TRBD1 (5 bases). The germline V gene encodes CDR1 KGHSH and CDR2 LQKENI. The CDR3 sequence is 13 residues long. V lost 2 bases, J lost 7 bases, and 9 bases lay in between. CDR3 in amino acids: CASSPSGEQPQHF. CDR3 bases: TGTGCCAGCTCACCATCGGGGGAACAGCCCCAGCATTTT.

The table lists this clonotype with many counts. The V and J genes are TRBV29-1 and TRBJ1-1, with TRBD1 identical over 7 bases. V gave up 6 bases and J gave up 7 bases; unmatched junction bases: 11. The CDR3 sequence is 13 residues long. The V gene's germline CDR1 is SQVTM and CDR2 ANQGSEA. CDR3 in DNA: TGCAGCGTCCTCATAGACAGGGAAGGTGAAGCTTTCTTT. It yields the protein CSVLIDREGEAFF.

The chain joins TRBV10-3 to TRBJ1-1; no definite D call. Trimming pared 6 bases from V and 1 base from J, leaving 12 bases between. The CDR3 loop spans 14 amino acids. Per the germline V gene, CDR1 is ENHRY and CDR2 is SYGVKD. The CDR3 coding sequence is TGTGCCATCAGCCAAGAGCTGTGGAACACTGAAGCTTTCTTT. Amino acids: CAISQELWNTEAFF.

This clonotype was found many times. This sequence joins TRBV10-3 and TRBJ2-7, with a tentative D call TRBD1 (5 bases). Germline V gene data show CDR1 as ENHRY and CDR2 as SYGVKD. Trimming removed 2 bases from V and 7 bases from J, with 9 bases in between. This CDR3 has 12 amino acids. The chain's CDR3 is CAISEGPGEQYF. The DNA of the CDR3 is TGTGCCATCAGTGAGGGGCCAGGGGAGCAGTACTTC.

The V gene is TRBV29-1, the J gene TRBJ2-3; D may be TRBD2 (5 bases). CDR1 and CDR2 from the germline V gene are SQVTM and ANQGSEA. CDR3 size: 11 residues. V lost 8 bases and J 5 bases, leaving 11 bases between the germline ends. CDR3 protein: CSKTAGDTQYF. The CDR3, as DNA: TGCAGCAAAACCGCGGGAGATACGCAGTATTTT.

This clonotype appeared many times. The J gene is TRBJ2-4, the V gene TRBV7-2, with D perhaps matching TRBD1 or TRBD2 (5 bases each). Germline V lookup: CDR1 SGHTA, CDR2 FQGNSA. There are 13 residues in the CDR3. V was trimmed by 2 bases and J by 8 bases, leaving 10 bases between them. The CDR3 here is CASSLMGDDIQYF. The CDR3 nucleotides read TGTGCCAGCAGCTTAATGGGGGATGACATTCAGTACTTC.

In its sample, this clonotype was seen many times. The chain links TRBV5-1 to TRBJ2-5; TRBD1 aligns across 9 bases. The CDR3 is 14 residues long. With 6 bases clipped from V and 0 bases from J, the junction kept 3 bases outside the gene matches. The germline gives CDR1 SGHRS, CDR2 YFSETQ. Here the CDR3 DNA reads TGCGCCAGCACGACAGGGGGGTACCAAGAGACCCAGTACTTC. Translated, it gives CASTTGGYQETQYF.

In this sample, this clonotype turned up many times. The chain couples TRBV6-2 or TRBV6-3 to TRBJ2-7; 7 bases map to TRBD2. Germline V gene data show CDR1 as MNHEY and CDR2 as SVGEGT. The CDR3 totals 15 residues. V shed 2 bases and J 3 bases; nucleotides not matched to a gene: 7. CDR3 coding DNA: TGTGCCAGCAGTTACCACGGACTAGGACTCTACGAGCAGTACTTC. Translation: CASSYHGLGLYEQYF.

In its sample, this clonotype was seen many times. The chain employs TRBV7-8 and TRBJ1-1, with TRBD1 identical over 7 bases. V gave up 2 bases and J gave up 5 bases; unmatched junction bases: 11. Germline lookup yields CDR1 SGHVS and CDR2 FQNEAQ. The CDR3 is made up of 16 amino acids. CDR3 bases: TGTGCCAGCAGCTTATTAAATTGGGACAGCGGGACTGAAGCTTTCTTT. Translation gives CASSLLNWDSGTEAFF.

This clonotype was counted many times. The V gene is TRBV27, the J gene TRBJ1-2; 8 bases align to TRBD1. The germline V gene has CDR1 MNHEY and CDR2 SMNVEV (reference sequence). CDR3 length: 15 residues. Trimming at V came to 3 bases and at J to 4 bases, leaving 7 bases not matched to a gene. The CDR3 loop reads CASSFSDRVAYGYTF. In DNA, the CDR3 is TGTGCCAGCAGTTTCTCGGACAGGGTCGCCTATGGCTACACCTTC.